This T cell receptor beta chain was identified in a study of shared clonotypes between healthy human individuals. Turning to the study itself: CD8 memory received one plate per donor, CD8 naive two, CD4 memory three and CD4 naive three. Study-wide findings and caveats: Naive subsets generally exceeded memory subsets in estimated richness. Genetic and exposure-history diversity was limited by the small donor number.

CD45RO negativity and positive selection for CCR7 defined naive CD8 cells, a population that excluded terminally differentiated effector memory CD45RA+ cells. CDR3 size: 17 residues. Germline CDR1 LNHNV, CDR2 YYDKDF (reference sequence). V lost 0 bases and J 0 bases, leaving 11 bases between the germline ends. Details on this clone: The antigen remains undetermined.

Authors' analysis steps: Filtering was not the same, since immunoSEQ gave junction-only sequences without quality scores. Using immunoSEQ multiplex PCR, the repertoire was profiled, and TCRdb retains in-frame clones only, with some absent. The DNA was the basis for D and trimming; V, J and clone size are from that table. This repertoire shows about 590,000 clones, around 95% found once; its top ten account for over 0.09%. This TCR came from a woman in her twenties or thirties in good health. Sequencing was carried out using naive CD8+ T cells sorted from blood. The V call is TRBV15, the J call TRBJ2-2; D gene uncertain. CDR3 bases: TGTGCCACCAGCAGAGATAAAGTCAGATCGAACACCGGGGAGCTGTTTTTT. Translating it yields CATSRDKVRSNTGELFF.